The clone carrying this T cell receptor (beta chain) was observed once. The ends were cut back, 2 bases at V and 0 bases at J, with 8 bases in the middle. Germline V lookup: CDR1 MDHEN, CDR2 SYDVKM. CDR3 size: 14 residues. The sample comes from a study of blood T cell repertoires in COVID-19. In the study overall: Sample material is recorded as cDNA or gDNA derived from T cells, B-cell-depleted T cells, or PBMCs.

Original methodology: From reference gene primer amplification, estimates of nucleated cell counts were derived. The table came from immunoSEQ multiplex PCR; TCRdb's copy has only in-frame clones and leaves some out. V and J calls and clone size are as listed in that table; D and trimming were resolved from the DNA. The sample gives approximately 86,000 clones, approximately 80% of which show up once; around 3.3% is in the top ten. The clonotype originates from a man aged 45-60 years with acute or convalescent COVID-19. Sequenced: peripheral blood. The chain joins TRBV28 to TRBJ2-7; D ambiguous. This CDR3 reads CASSLGSSSYEQYF. CDR3 DNA: TGTGCCAGCAGTTTAGGCTCTAGCTCCTACGAGCAGTACTTC.